This record looks at one TCR beta chain sequence and its context. Per the germline V gene, CDR1 is MNHEY and CDR2 is SVGEGT. Between the trimmed V and J ends, which lost 2 bases and 1 base, there was a span of 11 bases. There are 15 residues in the CDR3. This record belongs to a study of blood T cell repertoires in COVID-19. Profiled with immunoSEQ multiplex PCR; TCRdb holds only in-frame clones, not every one. This table holds about 63,000 clones, about 91% found once. The sequenced sample consisted of peripheral blood. This clonotype originated in a man over 45 with active COVID-19. The chain joins TRBV6-2 or TRBV6-3 to TRBJ2-5, with a weak D call TRBD2 (6 bases). The CDR3 spells CASSYVRGSQETQYF. The DNA for the CDR3 is TGTGCCAGCAGTTACGTGCGGGGTAGCCAAGAGACCCAGTACTTC.